The next 26 T cell receptor beta chains were all read from a single sample in a study of T cells after yellow fever vaccination. TCRdb re-analysed the 5' RACE reads in MiXCR, keeping a single row per CDR3 protein. The sample has 300,000 to 350,000 distinct CDR3 sequences; approximately 12% are singletons. Sequencing used CD4+ T cells sorted from PBMCs, obtained 45 days after the yellow fever booster vaccination. The receptors were sampled from a man aged 18 to 30 who received the YFV17D yellow fever vaccine.

This clonotype was found many times. J is TRBJ2-5 and V is TRBV20-1; D may be TRBD1 (6 bases). The CDR3 length is 12 residues. Germline V gene sequence: CDR1 DFQATT, CDR2 SNEGSKA (reference sequence). Between the trimmed V and J ends, which lost 6 bases and 7 bases, there was a span of 15 bases. DNA of the CDR3: TGCAGTGCCTTACAGGGTTCTGCGACCCAGTACTTC. This translates into CSALQGSATQYF.

This clonotype was seen a handful of times. This chain uses TRBV2 with TRBJ1-2; TRBD1 agrees at 9 bases. The CDR3 covers 14 residues. Germline V gene lookup returns CDR1 SNHLY and CDR2 FYNNEI. With V trimmed by 6 bases and J by 7 bases, 9 bases remained unmatched. DNA for the CDR3: TGTGCCAGCAGGAACAGGGGGCCTCTGTTTGGCTACACCTTC. Translation: CASRNRGPLFGYTF.

The gene calls are TRBV6-1 and TRBJ2-7, with D perhaps matching TRBD1 (6 bases). CDR1 MNHNS and CDR2 SASEGT come from the germline V gene. CDR3 length: 13 residues. V shed 8 bases and J shed 2 bases, with 13 bases lying between them. In DNA, the CDR3 is TGTGCCAGCCAAGGGGGAGTCGCCTACGAGCAGTACGTC. Protein product: CASQGGVAYEQYV.

This chain connects TRBV5-1 to TRBJ1-3, with D unclear. The CDR3 extends over 13 amino acids. V shed 0 bases and J shed 2 bases, with 3 bases lying between them. Germline assignment: CDR1 SGHRS and CDR2 YFSETQ. CDR3 residues: CASSLEPGNTIYF. The DNA of the CDR3 is TGCGCCAGCAGCTTGGAGCCTGGAAACACCATATATTTT.

Only a few counts were recorded for this clonotype. V usage is TRBV5-1 and J usage is TRBJ1-3, with no clear D. V gave up 3 bases and J gave up 4 bases, with 8 bases separating them. Germline CDR1 reads SGHRS; CDR2 reads YFSETQ. The CDR3 totals 13 residues. The CDR3 is CASSSSQGNTIYF. The CDR3 DNA reads as TGCGCCAGCAGCTCCTCCCAGGGAAACACCATATATTTT.

This chain connects TRBV3-1 to TRBJ2-5; no clear D. Deletions cut 4 bases from V and 7 bases from J, with 19 bases between. This CDR3 region has 15 residues. The germline V gene has CDR1 LGHDT and CDR2 YNNKEL (reference sequence). The CDR3 region has the DNA TGTGCCAGCAGCCCGCAACCCGGATCCCATGGGACCCAGTACTTC. This sequence encodes CASSPQPGSHGTQYF.

The chain couples TRBV5-1 to TRBJ2-6; 10 bases line up with TRBD1. This CDR3 spans 17 amino acids. CDR1 is SGHRS, CDR2 YFSETQ, per germline. Trimming took 4 bases from V and 0 from J; bases not matched to a gene: 4. DNA of the CDR3: TGCGCCAGCAGCCTGGACAGGGGGTTCTCTGGGGCCAACGTCCTGACTTTC. Protein: CASSLDRGFSGANVLTF. The full variable domain, rest sourced from reference TRBV5-1 and TRBJ2-6, is KAGVTQTPRYLIKTRGQQVTLSCSPISGHRSVSWYQQTPGQGLQFLFEYFSETQRNKGNFPGRFSGRQFSNSRSEMNVSTLELGDSALYLCASSLDRGFSGANVLTFGAGSRLTVL.

The chain employs TRBV5-5 and TRBJ2-2; D is ambiguous. This CDR3 spans 15 amino acids. Germline lookup yields CDR1 SGHKS and CDR2 YYEKEE (reference sequence). The germline V and J ends were trimmed by 2 bases and 10 bases, with 18 bases remaining between them. CDR3 DNA: TGTGCCAGCAGCTTAGGAGTGAGCCCTGGGGTGGAGCTGTTTTTT. Its translation: CASSLGVSPGVELFF.

The gene calls are TRBV28 and TRBJ2-2, with 12 nucleotides matching TRBD2. This CDR3 spans 16 amino acids. CDR1 is MDHEN, CDR2 SYDVKM, per germline. Trimming took 5 bases from V and 6 from J; bases not matched to a gene: 7. For the CDR3, the DNA is TGTGCCAGCAGTCCTAGCGGGGGGGCCCTCGCCGGGGAGCTGTTTTTT. It translates to CASSPSGGALAGELFF.

This clonotype was counted only a few times. The chain carries TRBV2 and TRBJ2-1; unclear D gene. Germline V lookup: CDR1 SNHLY, CDR2 FYNNEI. This CDR3 is 13 amino acids long. Trimming took 3 bases from V and 5 from J, leaving 8 bases between them. CDR3 amino acids: CASSDEVHNEQFF. The CDR3 DNA sequence: TGTGCCAGCAGTGATGAGGTCCACAATGAGCAGTTCTTC.

This clonotype occurred a few times. The chain links TRBV5-6 to TRBJ1-1; 10 bases are a match to TRBD1. The germline V gene has CDR1 SGHDT and CDR2 YYEEEE. The CDR3 is made up of 14 amino acids. V was clipped by 5 bases and J by 3 bases; unmatched bases: 4. The CDR3 here is CASRRQGADTEAFF. As DNA, the CDR3 is TGTGCCAGCAGAAGACAGGGGGCGGACACTGAAGCTTTCTTT.

About this clonotype itself: The junction does not match germline at one end; this may be a read error. This sequence joins TRBV12-3 or TRBV12-4 and TRBJ2-5; TRBD2 agrees at 11 bases. The length of the CDR3 is 12 residues. The CDR3 is CASSLGLAGCRF. Written as DNA, the CDR3 is TGTGCCAGCAGTTTAGGACTAGCGGGGTGCCGCTTC.

CDR3 region: CTTGTGTSPLHF. CDR3 in DNA: TGCACTACCGGCACAGGGACTTCACCCCTCCACTTT. J is TRBJ1-6 and V is TRBV20-1; a weak D match, TRBD1 (6 bases). CDR3 length: 12 residues. CDR1 is DFQATT, CDR2 SNEGSKA, per germline (reference sequence).

This rearrangement joins TRBV4-3 to TRBJ2-2; TRBD2 matches 11 bases. The CDR3 is made up of 17 amino acids. Trimming removed 6 bases from V and 4 bases from J; junction bases left unmatched: 10. Germline V gives CDR1 LGHNA, CDR2 YSLEER. The CDR3 loop reads CASRKTSGDMGTGELFF. The CDR3 DNA sequence: TGCGCCAGCAGGAAGACTAGCGGGGACATGGGCACCGGGGAGCTGTTTTTT.

In its sample, this clonotype was seen many times. The chain joins TRBV20-1 to TRBJ2-5; possibly TRBD1 or TRBD2 for D (5 bases each). The length of the CDR3 is 14 residues. The germline V gene encodes CDR1 DFQATT and CDR2 SNEGSKA (reference sequence). The V gene lost 3 bases and the J gene lost 4 bases, with 15 bases spanning the gap. The CDR3 sequence is CSARGTFLRETQYF. CDR3 DNA: TGCAGTGCTAGGGGGACCTTTTTAAGAGAGACCCAGTACTTC.

The chain carries TRBV2 and TRBJ1-1, with 9 bases lining up with TRBD1. This CDR3 region has 14 residues. Germline values: CDR1 SNHLY, CDR2 FYNNEI. With V trimmed by 3 bases and J by 9 bases, 8 bases remained unmatched. CDR3 DNA sequence: TGTGCCAGCAGTGAGCCCGACAGGGGGGTTCAAGCTTTCTTT. It specifies CASSEPDRGVQAFF.

In its sample, this clonotype was seen a few times. The chain uses TRBV7-3 and TRBJ2-2; TRBD2 matches at 7 bases. The junction had 4 bases not matched to a gene; V was cut back by 5 bases and J by 4 bases. The CDR3 is 14 residues long. Germline CDR1 SGHTA, CDR2 FQGTGA. CDR3: CASSPTSSTGELFF. DNA of the CDR3: TGTGCCAGCAGCCCGACTAGCTCCACCGGGGAGCTGTTTTTT.

This clonotype was counted ten times or more. This chain links TRBV5-1 with TRBJ2-3; D tentatively fits TRBD1 or TRBD2 (6 bases each). CDR1 and CDR2 from the germline V gene are SGHRS and YFSETQ. V was clipped by 4 bases and J by 5 bases, with 20 bases between them. The CDR3 extends over 16 amino acids. As DNA, the CDR3 is TGCGCCAGCAGCCCCCCCTACGGGGGCGAGGGAGATACGCAGTATTTT. Translation gives CASSPPYGGEGDTQYF.

This sequence joins TRBV29-1 and TRBJ2-2; 7 bases fit TRBD1. V trimming: 4 bases; J trimming: 5 bases; junction bases outside the gene matches: 13. This CDR3 spans 16 amino acids. The germline V gene has CDR1 SQVTM and CDR2 ANQGSEA. CDR3 sequence: CSVGNPPGTVTGELFF. For the CDR3, the DNA is TGCAGCGTTGGGAATCCCCCAGGGACAGTGACCGGGGAGCTGTTTTTT.

This clonotype has just a few counts. J is TRBJ2-5 and V is TRBV7-2, with TRBD1 matching over 11 bases. Germline CDR1 and CDR2: SGHTA and FQGNSA. Trimming at V came to 5 bases and at J to 0 bases, leaving 2 bases not matched to a gene. The CDR3 runs to 15 residues. The CDR3 nucleotides are TGTGCCAGCAGCCTGGACAGGGGGCACCAAGAGACCCAGTACTTC. Translating it yields CASSLDRGHQETQYF. Supplemented by reference TRBV7-2 and TRBJ2-5, the full variable domain reads GAGVSQSPSNKVTEKGKDVELRCDPISGHTALYWYRQSLGQGLEFLIYFQGNSAPDKSGLPSDRFSAERTGGSVSTLTIQRTQQEDSAVYLCASSLDRGHQETQYFGPGTRLLVL.

This clonotype was detected a few times. The chain employs TRBV10-3 and TRBJ2-1; D gene uncertain. V gave up 4 bases and J gave up 10 bases, with 8 bases separating them. This CDR3 has 11 amino acids. CDR1 and CDR2 from the germline V gene are ENHRY and SYGVKD. The chain's CDR3 is CAISAQDEQFF. The CDR3 DNA sequence: TGTGCCATCAGTGCCCAGGACGAGCAGTTCTTC.

This clonotype was seen a few times. The rearrangement links TRBV9 to TRBJ2-5; tentatively, D is TRBD1 (6 bases). The CDR3 loop spans 15 amino acids. V was pared by 0 bases and J by 3 bases, with 12 bases between. Germline lookup yields CDR1 SGDLS and CDR2 YYNGEE. This CDR3 is CASSVDTGWEETQYF. CDR3 DNA sequence: TGTGCCAGCAGCGTAGATACAGGGTGGGAAGAGACCCAGTACTTC.

The V and J genes are TRBV5-1 and TRBJ2-1; D gene ambiguous. V gave up 2 bases and J gave up 8 bases, with 14 bases separating them. CDR1 and CDR2 (germline): SGHRS, YFSETQ. CDR3 length: 14 residues. The CDR3 sequence is CASSLGSGWDEQFF. The CDR3 DNA reads TGCGCCAGCAGCTTAGGGTCGGGCTGGGATGAGCAGTTCTTC. Supplemented by reference TRBV5-1 and TRBJ2-1, the full variable domain reads KAGVTQTPRYLIKTRGQQVTLSCSPISGHRSVSWYQQTPGQGLQFLFEYFSETQRNKGNFPGRFSGRQFSNSRSEMNVSTLELGDSALYLCASSLGSGWDEQFFGPGTRLTVL.

J is TRBJ1-1 and V is TRBV28; 7 positions agree with TRBD1. Germline trimming cut 5 bases from V and 5 bases from J; bases unmatched to any gene: 8. CDR1 MDHEN and CDR2 SYDVKM come from the germline V gene. CDR3 length: 14 residues. CDR3 nucleotide sequence: TGTGCCAGCAGTGAGACGGACAGGACGACTGAAGCTTTCTTT. Translation: CASSETDRTTEAFF.

In its sample, this clonotype was seen a few times. The rearrangement uses TRBV24-1 and TRBJ2-1, with 8 positions matching TRBD1. CDR1 is KGHDR, CDR2 SFDVKD, per germline. This CDR3 region has 13 residues. After removal of 6 bases from V and 8 bases from J, the junction contained 5 bases not matched to a gene. The CDR3 DNA is TGTGCCACCAGTAGGACAGGGTTCGATGAGCAGTTCTTC. It is translated as CATSRTGFDEQFF.

The genes are TRBV7-2 and TRBJ2-5; the D is unclear. CDR3 length: 11 residues. Trimming left V 5 bases short and J 6 bases short, with 7 bases between. The V gene's germline CDR1 is SGHTA and CDR2 FQGNSA. The DNA of the CDR3 is TGTGCCAGCAGCCCCCGCCAGACCCAGTACTTC. Its protein is CASSPRQTQYF. Complete variable domain (other parts from reference TRBV7-2 and TRBJ2-5): GAGVSQSPSNKVTEKGKDVELRCDPISGHTALYWYRQSLGQGLEFLIYFQGNSAPDKSGLPSDRFSAERTGGSVSTLTIQRTQQEDSAVYLCASSPRQTQYFGPGTRLLVL.